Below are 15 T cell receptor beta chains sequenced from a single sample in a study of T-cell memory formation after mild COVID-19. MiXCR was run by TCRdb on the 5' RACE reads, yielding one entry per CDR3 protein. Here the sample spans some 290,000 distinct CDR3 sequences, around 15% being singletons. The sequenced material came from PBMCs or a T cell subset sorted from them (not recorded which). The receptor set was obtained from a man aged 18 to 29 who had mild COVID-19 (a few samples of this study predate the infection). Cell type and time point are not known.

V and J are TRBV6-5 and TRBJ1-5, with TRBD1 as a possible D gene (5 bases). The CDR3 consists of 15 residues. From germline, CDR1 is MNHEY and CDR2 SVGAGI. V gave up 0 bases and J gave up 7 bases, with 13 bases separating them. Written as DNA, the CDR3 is TGTGCCAGCAGTTACTCGGGACGGAGGAACCAGCCCCAGCATTTT. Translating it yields CASSYSGRRNQPQHF.

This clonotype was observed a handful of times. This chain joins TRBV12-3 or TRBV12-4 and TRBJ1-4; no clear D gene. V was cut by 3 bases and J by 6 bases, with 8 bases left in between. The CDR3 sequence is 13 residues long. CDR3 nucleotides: TGTGCCAGCAGTTTTTTTGACCATGAAAAACTGTTTTTT. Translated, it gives CASSFFDHEKLFF.

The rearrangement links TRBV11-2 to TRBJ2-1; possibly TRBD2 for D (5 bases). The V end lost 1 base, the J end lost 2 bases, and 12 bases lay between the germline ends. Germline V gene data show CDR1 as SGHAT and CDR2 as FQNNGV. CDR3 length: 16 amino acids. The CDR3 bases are TGTGCCAGCAGCTTAGGTGAGGGATCCCCCTACAATGAGCAGTTCTTC. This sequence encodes CASSLGEGSPYNEQFF.

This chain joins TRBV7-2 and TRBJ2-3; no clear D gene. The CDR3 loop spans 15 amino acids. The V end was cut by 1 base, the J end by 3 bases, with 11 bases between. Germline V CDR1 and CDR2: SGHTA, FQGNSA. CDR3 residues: CASSLVYLSTDTQYF. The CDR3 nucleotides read TGTGCCAGCAGCTTAGTCTACTTGAGTACAGATACGCAGTATTTT.

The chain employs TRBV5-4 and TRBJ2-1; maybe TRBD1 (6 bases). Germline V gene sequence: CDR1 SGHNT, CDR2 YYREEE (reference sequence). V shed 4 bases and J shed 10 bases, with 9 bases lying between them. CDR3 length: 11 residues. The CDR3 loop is CASSPGQEQFF. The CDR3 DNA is TGTGCCAGCAGCCCGGGACAAGAGCAGTTCTTC.

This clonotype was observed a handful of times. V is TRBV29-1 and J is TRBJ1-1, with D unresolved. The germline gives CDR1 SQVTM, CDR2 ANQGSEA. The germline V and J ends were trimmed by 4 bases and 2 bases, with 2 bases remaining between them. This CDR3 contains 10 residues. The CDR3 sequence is CSVGNTEAFF. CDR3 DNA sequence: TGCAGCGTTGGAAACACTGAAGCTTTCTTT.

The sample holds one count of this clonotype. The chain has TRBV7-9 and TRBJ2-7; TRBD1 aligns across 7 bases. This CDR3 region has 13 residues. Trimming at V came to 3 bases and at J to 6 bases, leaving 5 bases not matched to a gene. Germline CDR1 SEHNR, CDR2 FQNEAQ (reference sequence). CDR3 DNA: TGTGCCAGCAGCTTGACAGGGAGCATCGAGCAGTACTTC. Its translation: CASSLTGSIEQYF.

CDR3 nucleotides: TGTGCCAGCAGTTCTTACAGAGCTGAAGCTTTCTTT. Residues: CASSSYRAEAFF. The chain has TRBV6-2 or TRBV6-3 and TRBJ1-1; no clear D gene. The CDR3 is 12 amino acids. Germline V CDR1 and CDR2: MNHEY, SVGEGT. V lost 4 bases, J lost 6 bases, and 9 bases lay in between.

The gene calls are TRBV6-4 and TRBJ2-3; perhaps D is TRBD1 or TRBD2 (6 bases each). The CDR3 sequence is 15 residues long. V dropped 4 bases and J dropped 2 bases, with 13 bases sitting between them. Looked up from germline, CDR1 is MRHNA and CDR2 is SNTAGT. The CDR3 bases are TGTGCCAGCAGTGCTTGGGGGGCTCCCACAGATACGCAGTATTTT. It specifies CASSAWGAPTDTQYF.

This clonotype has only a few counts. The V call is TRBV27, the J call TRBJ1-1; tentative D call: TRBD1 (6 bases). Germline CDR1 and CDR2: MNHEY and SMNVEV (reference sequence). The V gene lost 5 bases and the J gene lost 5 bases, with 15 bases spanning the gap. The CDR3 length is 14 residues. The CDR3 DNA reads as TGTGCCAGCAGTCTACAGGGACGGTTGACTGAAGCTTTCTTT. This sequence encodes CASSLQGRLTEAFF.

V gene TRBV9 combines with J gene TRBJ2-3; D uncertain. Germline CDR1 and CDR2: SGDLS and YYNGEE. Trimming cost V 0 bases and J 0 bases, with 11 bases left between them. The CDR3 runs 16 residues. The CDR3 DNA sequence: TGTGCCAGCAGCGTAGAGGCGTCCCTAAGCACAGATACGCAGTATTTT. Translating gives CASSVEASLSTDTQYF.

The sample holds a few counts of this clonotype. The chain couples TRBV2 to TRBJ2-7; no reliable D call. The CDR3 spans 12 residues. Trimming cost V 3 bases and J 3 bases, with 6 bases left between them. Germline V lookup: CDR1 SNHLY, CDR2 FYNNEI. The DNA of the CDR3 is TGTGCCAGCAGTGATTTACGCTACGAGCAGTACTTC. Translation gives CASSDLRYEQYF.

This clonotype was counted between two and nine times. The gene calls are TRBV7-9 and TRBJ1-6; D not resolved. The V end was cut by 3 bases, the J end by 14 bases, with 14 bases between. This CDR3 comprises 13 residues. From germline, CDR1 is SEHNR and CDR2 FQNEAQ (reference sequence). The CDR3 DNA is TGTGCCAGCAGCTTCAGCAGGATCTCAACCCTCCACTTT. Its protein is CASSFSRISTLHF.

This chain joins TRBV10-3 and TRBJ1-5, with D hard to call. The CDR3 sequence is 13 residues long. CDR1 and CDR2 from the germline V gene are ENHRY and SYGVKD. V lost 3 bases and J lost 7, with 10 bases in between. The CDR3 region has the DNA TGTGCCATCAGTGAAGGTGGAGGGCAGCCCCAGCATTTT. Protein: CAISEGGGQPQHF.

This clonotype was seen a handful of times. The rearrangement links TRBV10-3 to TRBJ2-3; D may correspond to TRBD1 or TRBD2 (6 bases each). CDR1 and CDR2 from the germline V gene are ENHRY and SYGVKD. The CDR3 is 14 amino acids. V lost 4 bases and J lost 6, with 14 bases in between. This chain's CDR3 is CAISVGGQGDTQYF. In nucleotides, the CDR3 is TGTGCCATCAGTGTGGGGGGCCAGGGGGATACGCAGTATTTT.